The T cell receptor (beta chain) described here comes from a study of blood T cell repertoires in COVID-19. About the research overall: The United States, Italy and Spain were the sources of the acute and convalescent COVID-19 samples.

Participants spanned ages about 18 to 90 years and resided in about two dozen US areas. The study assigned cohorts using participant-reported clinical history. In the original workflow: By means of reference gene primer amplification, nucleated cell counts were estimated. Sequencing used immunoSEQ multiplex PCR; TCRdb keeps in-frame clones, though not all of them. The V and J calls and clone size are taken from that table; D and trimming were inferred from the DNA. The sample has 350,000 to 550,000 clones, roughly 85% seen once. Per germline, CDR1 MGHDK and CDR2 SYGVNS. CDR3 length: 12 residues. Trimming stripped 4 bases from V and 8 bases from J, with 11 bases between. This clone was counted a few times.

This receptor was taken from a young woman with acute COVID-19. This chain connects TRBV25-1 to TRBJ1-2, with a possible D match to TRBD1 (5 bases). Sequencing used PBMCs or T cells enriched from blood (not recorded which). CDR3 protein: CASSAARGGYTF. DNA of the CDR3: TGTGCCAGCAGTGCCGCTAGGGGCGGCTACACCTTC.